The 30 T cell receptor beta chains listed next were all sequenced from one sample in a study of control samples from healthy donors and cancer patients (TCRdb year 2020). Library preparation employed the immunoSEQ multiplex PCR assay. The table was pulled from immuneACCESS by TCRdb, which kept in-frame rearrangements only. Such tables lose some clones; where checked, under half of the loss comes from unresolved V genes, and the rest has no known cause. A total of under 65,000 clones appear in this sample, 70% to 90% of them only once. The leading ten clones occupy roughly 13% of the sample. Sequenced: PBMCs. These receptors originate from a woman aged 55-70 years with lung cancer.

Here the CDR3 DNA reads TGTGCCAGCAGTTCCGGGCGGGGGTCGATTAATTCACCCCTCCACTTT. Translation gives CASSSGRGSINSPLHF. The chain employs TRBV6-5 and TRBJ1-6; D might be TRBD1 (5 bases). The CDR3 runs to 16 residues. Germline loops: CDR1 MNHEY, CDR2 SVGAGI. V was pared by 4 bases and J by 6 bases, with 16 bases between.

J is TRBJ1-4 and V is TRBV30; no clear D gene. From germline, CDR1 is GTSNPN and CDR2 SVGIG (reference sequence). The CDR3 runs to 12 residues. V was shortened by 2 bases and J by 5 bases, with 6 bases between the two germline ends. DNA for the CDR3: TGTGCCTGGAGTCTCCAGAATGAAAAACTGTTTTTT. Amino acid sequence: CAWSLQNEKLFF.

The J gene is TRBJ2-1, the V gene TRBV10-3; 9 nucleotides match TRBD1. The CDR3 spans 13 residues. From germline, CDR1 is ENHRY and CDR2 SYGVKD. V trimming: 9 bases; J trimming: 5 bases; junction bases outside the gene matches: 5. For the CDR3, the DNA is TGTGCCATTTCACAGGGGGCTGACAATGAGCAGTTCTTC. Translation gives CAISQGADNEQFF.

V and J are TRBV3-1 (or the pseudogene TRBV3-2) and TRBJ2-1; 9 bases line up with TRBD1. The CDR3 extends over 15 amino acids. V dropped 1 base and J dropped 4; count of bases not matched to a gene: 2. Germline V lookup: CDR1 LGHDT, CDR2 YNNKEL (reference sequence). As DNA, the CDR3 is TGTGCCAGCAGCCAAGGGACAGGGGTTTACAATGAGCAGTTCTTC. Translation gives CASSQGTGVYNEQFF.

The CDR3 DNA reads TGTGCCAGTAGTCCCCGCGGGAGGGGGGACGCTTTCTTT. This gives the protein CASSPRGRGDAFF. The V and J genes are TRBV19 and TRBJ1-1; tentatively, D is TRBD1 (6 bases). This CDR3 has 13 residues. Germline CDR1 is LNHDA and CDR2 is SQIVND (reference sequence). The germline V and J ends were trimmed by 5 bases and 11 bases, with 18 bases remaining between them.

CDR3 loop: CASSVVGLARTDTQYF. The CDR3 DNA reads TGTGCCAGCAGCGTAGTAGGCCTAGCGAGGACAGATACGCAGTATTTT. The V gene is TRBV9, the J gene TRBJ2-3, with D possibly matching TRBD2 (6 bases). CDR3 length: 16 amino acids. Germline values: CDR1 SGDLS, CDR2 YYNGEE. With 0 bases removed from V and 3 bases from J, the gap between germline ends came to 14 bases.

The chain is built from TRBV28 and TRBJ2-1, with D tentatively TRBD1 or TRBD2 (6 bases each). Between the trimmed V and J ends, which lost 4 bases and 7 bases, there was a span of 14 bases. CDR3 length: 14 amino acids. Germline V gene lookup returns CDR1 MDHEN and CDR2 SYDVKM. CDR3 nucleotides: TGTGCCAGCAGTTCGGGGGCACTGAAGAATGAGCAGTTCTTC. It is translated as CASSSGALKNEQFF.

The CDR3 sequence: CASGLQGYGYTF. In DNA, the CDR3 is TGTGCTAGTGGTTTGCAGGGCTATGGCTACACCTTC. This chain links TRBV12-5 with TRBJ1-2, with D possibly matching TRBD1 (5 bases). CDR3 size: 12 residues. Germline values: CDR1 LGHNT, CDR2 FRNRAP. V was clipped by 2 bases and J by 4 bases, with 5 bases between them.

The DNA for the CDR3 is TGTGCCAGCAGTTTACTCAACTCCTATAATTCACCCCTCCACTTT. Amino acid sequence: CASSLLNSYNSPLHF. V gene TRBV6-5 combines with J gene TRBJ1-6; no clear D. The CDR3 sequence is 15 residues long. CDR1 is MNHEY and CDR2 is SVGAGI in the germline V gene. V lost 4 bases, J lost 0 bases, and 7 bases lay in between.

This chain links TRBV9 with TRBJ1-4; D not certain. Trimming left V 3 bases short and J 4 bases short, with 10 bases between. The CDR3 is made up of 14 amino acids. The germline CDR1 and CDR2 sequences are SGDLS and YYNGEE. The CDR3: CASSGRPGNEKLFF. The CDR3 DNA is TGTGCCAGCAGCGGGCGCCCCGGTAATGAAAAACTGTTTTTT.

CDR3 DNA: TGTGCCAGCAGCTTATTCGGGGGGGTATTGAATGAGCAGTTCTTC. As protein: CASSLFGGVLNEQFF. This rearrangement joins TRBV7-2 to TRBJ2-1; the match to TRBD2 covers 8 bases. Germline V gene data show CDR1 as SGHTA and CDR2 as FQGNSA. V dropped 2 bases and J dropped 7; count of bases not matched to a gene: 7. This CDR3 is 15 amino acids long.

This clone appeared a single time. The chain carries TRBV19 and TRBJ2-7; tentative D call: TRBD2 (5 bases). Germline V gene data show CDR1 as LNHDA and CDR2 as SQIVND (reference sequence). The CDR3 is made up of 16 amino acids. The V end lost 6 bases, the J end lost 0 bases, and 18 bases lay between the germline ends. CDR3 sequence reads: CASSAIPQGSSYEQYF. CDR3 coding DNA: TGTGCCAGTAGCGCGATCCCTCAAGGGAGCTCCTACGAGCAGTACTTC.

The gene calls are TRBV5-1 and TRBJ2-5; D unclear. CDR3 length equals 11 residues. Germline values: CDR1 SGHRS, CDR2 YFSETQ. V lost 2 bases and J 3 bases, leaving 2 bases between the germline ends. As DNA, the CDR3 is TGCGCCAGCAGCTTTGAAGAGACCCAGTACTTC. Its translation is CASSFEETQYF.

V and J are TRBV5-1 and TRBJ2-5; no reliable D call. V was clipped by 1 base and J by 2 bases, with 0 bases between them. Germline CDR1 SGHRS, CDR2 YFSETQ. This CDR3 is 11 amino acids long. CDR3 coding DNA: TGCGCCAGCAGCTTGCAAGAGACCCAGTACTTC. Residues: CASSLQETQYF.

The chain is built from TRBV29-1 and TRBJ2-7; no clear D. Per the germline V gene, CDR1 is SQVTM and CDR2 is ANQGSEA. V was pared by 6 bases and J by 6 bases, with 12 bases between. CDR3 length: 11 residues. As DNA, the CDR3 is TGCAGCGTGGTCTTCTTGAGCGAGCAGTACTTC. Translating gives CSVVFLSEQYF.

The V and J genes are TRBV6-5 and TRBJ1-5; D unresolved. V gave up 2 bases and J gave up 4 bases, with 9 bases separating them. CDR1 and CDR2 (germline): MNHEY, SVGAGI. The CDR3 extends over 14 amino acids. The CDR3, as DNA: TGTGCCAGCAGTTACGGAGCATCAAATCAGCCCCAGCATTTT. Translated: CASSYGASNQPQHF.

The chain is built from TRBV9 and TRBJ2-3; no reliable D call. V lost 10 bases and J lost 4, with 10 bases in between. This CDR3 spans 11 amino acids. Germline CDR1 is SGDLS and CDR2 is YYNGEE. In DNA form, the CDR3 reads TGTGCCGGGTTTCGTCCAGATACGCAGTATTTT. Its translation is CAGFRPDTQYF. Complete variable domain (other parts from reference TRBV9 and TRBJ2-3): DSGVTQTPKHLITATGQRVTLRCSPRSGDLSVYWYQQSLDQGLQFLIQYYNGEERAKGNILERFSAQQFPDLHSELNLSSLELGDSALYFCAGFRPDTQYFGPGTRLTVL.

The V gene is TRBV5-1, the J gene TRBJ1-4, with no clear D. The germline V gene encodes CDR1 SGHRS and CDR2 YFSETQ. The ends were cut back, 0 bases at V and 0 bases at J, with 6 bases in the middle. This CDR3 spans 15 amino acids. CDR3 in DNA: TGCGCCAGCAGCTTGGCGGGTTCAACTAATGAAAAACTGTTTTTT. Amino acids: CASSLAGSTNEKLFF.

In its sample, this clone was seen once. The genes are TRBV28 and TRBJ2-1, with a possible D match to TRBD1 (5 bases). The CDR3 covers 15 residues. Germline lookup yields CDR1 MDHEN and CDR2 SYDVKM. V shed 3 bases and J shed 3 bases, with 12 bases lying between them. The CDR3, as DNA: TGTGCCAGCAGTTTTATGACAGTATACTACAATGAGCAGTTCTTC. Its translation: CASSFMTVYYNEQFF. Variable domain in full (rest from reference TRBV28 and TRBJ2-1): DVKVTQSSRYLVKRTGEKVFLECVQDMDHENMFWYRQDPGLGLRLIYFSYDVKMKEKGDIPEGYSVSREKKERFSLILESASTNQTSMYLCASSFMTVYYNEQFFGPGTRLTVL.

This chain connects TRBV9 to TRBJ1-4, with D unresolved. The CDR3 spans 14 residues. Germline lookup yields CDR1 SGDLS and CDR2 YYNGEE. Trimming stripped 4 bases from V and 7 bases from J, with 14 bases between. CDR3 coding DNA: TGTGCCAGCAGCCGAGGTGTAAATAGTGAAAAACTGTTTTTT. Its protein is CASSRGVNSEKLFF. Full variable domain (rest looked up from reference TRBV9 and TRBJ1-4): DSGVTQTPKHLITATGQRVTLRCSPRSGDLSVYWYQQSLDQGLQFLIQYYNGEERAKGNILERFSAQQFPDLHSELNLSSLELGDSALYFCASSRGVNSEKLFFGSGTQLSVL.

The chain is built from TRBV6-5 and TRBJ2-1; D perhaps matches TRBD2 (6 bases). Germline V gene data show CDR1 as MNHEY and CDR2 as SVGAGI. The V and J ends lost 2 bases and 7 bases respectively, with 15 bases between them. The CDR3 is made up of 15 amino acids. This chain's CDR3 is CASSYGGVPLNEQFF. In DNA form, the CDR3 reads TGTGCCAGCAGTTACGGCGGGGTCCCCCTTAATGAGCAGTTCTTC.

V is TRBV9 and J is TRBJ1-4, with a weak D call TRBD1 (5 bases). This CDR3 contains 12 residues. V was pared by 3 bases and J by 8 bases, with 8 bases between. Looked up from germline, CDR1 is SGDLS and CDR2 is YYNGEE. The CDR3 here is CASSAEGEKLFF. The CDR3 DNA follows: TGTGCCAGCAGCGCGGAGGGGGAAAAACTGTTTTTT.

CDR3 region: CATAGGSSYGYTF. CDR3 in DNA: TGTGCCACCGCGGGAGGGTCCTCCTATGGCTACACCTTC. V usage is TRBV2 and J usage is TRBJ1-2; no definite D call. Germline lookup yields CDR1 SNHLY and CDR2 FYNNEI. V lost 10 bases to trimming and J lost 4 bases, with 16 bases between them. The CDR3 runs 13 residues.

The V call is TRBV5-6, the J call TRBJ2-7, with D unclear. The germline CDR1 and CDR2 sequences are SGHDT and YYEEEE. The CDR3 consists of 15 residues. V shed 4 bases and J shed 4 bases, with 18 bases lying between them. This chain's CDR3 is CASSAYQAGGYEQYF. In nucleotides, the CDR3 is TGTGCCAGCAGCGCTTATCAGGCCGGTGGGTACGAGCAGTACTTC.

The CDR3: CASSLEVTYNEQFF. DNA for the CDR3: TGTGCCAGCAGCTTGGAAGTTACCTACAATGAGCAGTTCTTC. This sequence joins TRBV5-5 and TRBJ2-1; D gene ambiguous. The CDR3 runs 14 residues. V was clipped by 0 bases and J by 2 bases, with 6 bases between them. Germline values: CDR1 SGHKS, CDR2 YYEKEE (reference sequence).

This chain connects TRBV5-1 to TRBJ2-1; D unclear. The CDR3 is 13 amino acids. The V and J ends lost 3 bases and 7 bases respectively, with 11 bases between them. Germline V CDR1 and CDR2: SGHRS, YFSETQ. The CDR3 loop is CASSSLSPNEQFF. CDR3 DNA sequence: TGCGCCAGCAGCTCCCTCTCCCCGAATGAGCAGTTCTTC.

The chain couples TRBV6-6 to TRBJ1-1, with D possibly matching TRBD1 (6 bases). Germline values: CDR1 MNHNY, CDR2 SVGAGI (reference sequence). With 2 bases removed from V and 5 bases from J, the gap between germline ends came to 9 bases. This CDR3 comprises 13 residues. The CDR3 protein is CASSYIGGTEAFF. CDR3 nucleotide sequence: TGTGCCAGCAGTTACATAGGGGGTACTGAAGCTTTCTTT.

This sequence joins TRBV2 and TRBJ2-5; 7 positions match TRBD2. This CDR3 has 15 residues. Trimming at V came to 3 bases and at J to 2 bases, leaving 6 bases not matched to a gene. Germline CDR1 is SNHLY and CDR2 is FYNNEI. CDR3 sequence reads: CASSDRAGLQETQYF. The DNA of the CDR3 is TGTGCCAGCAGTGATCGAGCGGGGCTACAAGAGACCCAGTACTTC.

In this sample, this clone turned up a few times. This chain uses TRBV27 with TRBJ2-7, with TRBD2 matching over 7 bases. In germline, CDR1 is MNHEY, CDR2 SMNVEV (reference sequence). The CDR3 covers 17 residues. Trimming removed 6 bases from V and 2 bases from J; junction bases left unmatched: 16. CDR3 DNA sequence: TGTGCCAGCAGACCCCGCTCCGGGACTACCTACACCTACGAGCAGTACTTC. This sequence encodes CASRPRSGTTYTYEQYF.

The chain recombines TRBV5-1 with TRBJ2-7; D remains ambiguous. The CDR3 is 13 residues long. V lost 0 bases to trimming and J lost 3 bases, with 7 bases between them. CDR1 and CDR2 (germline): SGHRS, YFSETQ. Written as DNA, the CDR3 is TGCGCCAGCAGCTTGGCCTCCGACTACGAGCAGTACTTC. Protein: CASSLASDYEQYF.